Below, 7 T cell receptor beta chains from the same sample are listed, as sequenced in a study of blood T cells in healthy people across ages. A sample-barcoded 5' primer and a J-beta primer mix were used in a second PCR of roughly 6 to 11 cycles. TCRdb called the 5' RACE reads again in MiXCR, with one record for every CDR3 protein. The sample records about 1,600,000 distinct CDR3 sequences, approximately 42% being singletons. The specimen was blood. The receptor source for this set is a woman aged 18-29 years in good health.

The V gene is TRBV3-1, the J gene TRBJ1-2, with no clear D. Germline lookup yields CDR1 LGHDT and CDR2 YNNKEL (reference sequence). CDR3 size: 13 residues. The ends were cut back, 0 bases at V and 8 bases at J, with 10 bases in the middle. CDR3 in amino acids: CASSQDSGRGYTF. The CDR3 bases are TGTGCCAGCAGCCAAGACAGTGGACGAGGCTACACCTTC.

J is TRBJ2-3 and V is TRBV18; TRBD2 matches 10 bases. J gave up 2 bases and V 3 bases, and 8 bases lay outside the gene matches. This CDR3 is 17 amino acids long. The germline V gene has CDR1 KGHSH and CDR2 LQKENI. The CDR3 here is CASSPIAGGLVTDTQYF. The CDR3 nucleotides are TGTGCCAGCTCACCCATAGCGGGGGGCCTTGTCACAGATACGCAGTATTTT.

This chain uses TRBV6-5 with TRBJ2-3; maybe TRBD2 (6 bases). The length of the CDR3 is 18 residues. V was pared by 4 bases and J by 0 bases, with 20 bases between. The V gene's germline CDR1 is MNHEY and CDR2 SVGAGI. This chain's CDR3 is CASSSGVGRLISTDTQYF. CDR3 coding DNA: TGTGCCAGCAGTTCGGGGGTCGGCAGATTGATTAGCACAGATACGCAGTATTTT.

The rearrangement joins TRBV12-3 or TRBV12-4 to TRBJ2-4; no firm D call. Gene TRBJ2-7 matches the end of the DNA better, so the J call may be wrong. There are 14 residues in the CDR3. The CDR3 here is CASSFSLRTYEQYF. DNA for the CDR3: TGTGCCAGCAGTTTTTCCCTCCGAACCTACGAGCAGTACTTC.

This clonotype turned up a few times. The chain links TRBV5-1 to TRBJ2-5, with no clear D. The CDR3 is 13 residues long. CDR1 and CDR2 from the germline V gene are SGHRS and YFSETQ. V was pared by 1 base and J by 3 bases, with 7 bases between. Here the CDR3 reads CASSLFTKETQYF. The CDR3 bases are TGCGCCAGCAGCTTGTTTACAAAAGAGACCCAGTACTTC.

DNA for the CDR3: TGTGCCAGCAGCCCCGGACAGGGGTATCAGCCCCAGCATTTT. As protein: CASSPGQGYQPQHF. The chain couples TRBV7-9 to TRBJ1-5, with TRBD1 identical over 9 bases. The CDR3 runs 14 residues. V lost 5 bases and J lost 5; bases outside the gene matches: 4. Germline V gene data show CDR1 as SEHNR and CDR2 as FQNEAQ (reference sequence).

The V call is TRBV12-3 or TRBV12-4, the J call TRBJ1-2; tentatively, D is TRBD1 (6 bases). The CDR3 consists of 19 residues. V was cut by 3 bases and J by 0 bases, with 23 bases left in between. The CDR3 spells CASSFEIWAGDGANYGYTF. The CDR3 bases are TGTGCCAGCAGTTTTGAGATTTGGGCAGGGGACGGAGCTAACTATGGCTACACCTTC.